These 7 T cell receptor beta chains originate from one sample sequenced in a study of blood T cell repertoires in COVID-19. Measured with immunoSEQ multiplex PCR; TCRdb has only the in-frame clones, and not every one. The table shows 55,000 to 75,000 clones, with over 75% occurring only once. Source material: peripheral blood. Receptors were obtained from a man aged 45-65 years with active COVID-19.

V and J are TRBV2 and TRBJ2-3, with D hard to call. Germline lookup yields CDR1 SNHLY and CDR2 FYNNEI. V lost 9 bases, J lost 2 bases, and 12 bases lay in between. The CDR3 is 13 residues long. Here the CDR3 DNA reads TGTGCCAGTCTACCTCAGGACACAGATACGCAGTATTTT. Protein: CASLPQDTDTQYF. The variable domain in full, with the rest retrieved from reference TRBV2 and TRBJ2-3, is EPEVTQTPSHQVTQMGQEVILRCVPISNHLYFYWYRQILGQKVEFLVSFYNNEISEKSEIFDDQFSVERPDGSNFTLKIRSTKLEDSAMYFCASLPQDTDTQYFGPGTRLTVL.

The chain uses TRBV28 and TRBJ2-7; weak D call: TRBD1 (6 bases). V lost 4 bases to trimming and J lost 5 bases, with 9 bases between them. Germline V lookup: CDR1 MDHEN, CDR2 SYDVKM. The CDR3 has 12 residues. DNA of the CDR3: TGTGCCAGCAGTTCCCCAGGGGACGAGCAGTACTTC. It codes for CASSSPGDEQYF. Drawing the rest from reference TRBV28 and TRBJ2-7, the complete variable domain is DVKVTQSSRYLVKRTGEKVFLECVQDMDHENMFWYRQDPGLGLRLIYFSYDVKMKEKGDIPEGYSVSREKKERFSLILESASTNQTSMYLCASSSPGDEQYFGPGTRLTVT.

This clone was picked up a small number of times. CDR3 loop: CASSYIAANTEAFF. The DNA for the CDR3 is TGTGCCAGCAGTTATATAGCAGCGAACACTGAAGCTTTCTTT. This chain uses TRBV28 with TRBJ1-1; no firm D call. The CDR3 extends over 14 amino acids. Trimming took 4 bases from V and 1 from J, leaving 10 bases between them. Per germline, CDR1 MDHEN and CDR2 SYDVKM.

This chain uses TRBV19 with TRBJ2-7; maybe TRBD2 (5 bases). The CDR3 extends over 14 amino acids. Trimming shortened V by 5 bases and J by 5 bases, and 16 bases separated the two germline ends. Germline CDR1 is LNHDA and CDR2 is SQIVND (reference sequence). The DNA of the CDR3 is TGTGCCAGTAGTCTTAACCTCGGGGTCCACGAGCAGTACTTC. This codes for CASSLNLGVHEQYF.

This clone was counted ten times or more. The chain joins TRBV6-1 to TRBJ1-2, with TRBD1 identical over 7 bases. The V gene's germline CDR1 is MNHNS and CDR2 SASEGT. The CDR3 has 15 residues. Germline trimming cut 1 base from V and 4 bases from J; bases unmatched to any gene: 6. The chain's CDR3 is CASSEGQGPFYGYTF. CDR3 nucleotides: TGTGCCAGCAGTGAAGGACAGGGACCCTTCTATGGCTACACCTTC.

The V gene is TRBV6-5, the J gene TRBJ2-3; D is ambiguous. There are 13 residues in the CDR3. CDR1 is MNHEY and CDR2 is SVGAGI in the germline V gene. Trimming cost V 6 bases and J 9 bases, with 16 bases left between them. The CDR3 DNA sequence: TGTGCCAGCAGCGATGAGGCGGTGAGAACGCAGTATTTT. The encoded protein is CASSDEAVRTQYF.

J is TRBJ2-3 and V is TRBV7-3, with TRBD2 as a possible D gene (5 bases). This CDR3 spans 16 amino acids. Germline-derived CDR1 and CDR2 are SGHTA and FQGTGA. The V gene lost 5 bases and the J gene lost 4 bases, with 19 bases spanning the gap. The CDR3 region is CASSPRPVQAADTQYF. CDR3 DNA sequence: TGTGCCAGCAGCCCAAGACCCGTACAAGCGGCAGATACGCAGTATTTT.